This TCR beta chain was obtained from a study of control samples from healthy donors and cancer patients. Sequencing was performed with immunoSEQ multiplex PCR; in TCRdb, only in-frame clones are kept and a portion is missing. The table lists around 95,000 clones, about 90% of them singletons. This CDR3 is 11 amino acids long. CDR1 is SGHDN, CDR2 FVKESK, per germline. V lost 0 bases and J lost 7, with 3 bases in between. This clone turned up a few times. This receptor was identified in a woman between 45 and 65 years old in good health. The rearrangement links TRBV14 to TRBJ1-1, with unresolved D. Source material: blood. The chain's CDR3 is CASSQDREAFF. For the CDR3, the DNA is TGTGCCAGCAGCCAAGACCGTGAAGCTTTCTTT. The full variable domain, completed using reference TRBV14 and TRBJ1-1, is EAGVTQFPSHSVIEKGQTVTLRCDPISGHDNLYWYRRVMGKEIKFLLHFVKESKQDESGMPNNRFLAERTGGTYSTLKVQPAELEDSGVYFCASSQDREAFFGQGTRLTVV.